This TCR beta chain derives from a study of CD4+ T cells in melanoma. Sequencing was performed with immunoSEQ multiplex PCR; in TCRdb, only in-frame clones are kept and a portion is missing. Counted here are roughly 150,000 clones, around 90% occurring once; the ten biggest clones make up about 1.5%. Germline loops: CDR1 SNHLY, CDR2 FYNNEI. CDR3 length: 12 amino acids. V was cut by 8 bases and J by 10 bases, with 14 bases left in between. Study results and caveats: Neoantigen-specific CD4+ T cells in melanoma reportedly had diverse differentiation states.

About this clone: Its antigen is unidentified.

The chain combines TRBV2 with TRBJ1-4; D is undetermined. This TCR was recovered from a human donor with melanoma. This CDR3 reads CASGQSAVKLFF. CDR3 DNA sequence: TGTGCCAGCGGGCAGTCGGCGGTAAAACTGTTTTTT.